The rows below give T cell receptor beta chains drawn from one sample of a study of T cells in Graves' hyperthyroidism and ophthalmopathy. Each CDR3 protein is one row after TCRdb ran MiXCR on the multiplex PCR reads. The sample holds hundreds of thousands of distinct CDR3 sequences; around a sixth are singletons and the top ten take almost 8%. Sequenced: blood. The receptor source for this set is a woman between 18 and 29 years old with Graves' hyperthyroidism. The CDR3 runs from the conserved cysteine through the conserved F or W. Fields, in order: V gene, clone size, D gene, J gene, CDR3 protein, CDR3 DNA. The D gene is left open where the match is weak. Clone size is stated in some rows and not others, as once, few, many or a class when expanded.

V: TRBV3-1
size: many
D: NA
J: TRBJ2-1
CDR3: CASSQVGGRGGSNEQFF
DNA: TGTGCCAGCAGCCAAGTAGGCGGAAGGGGGGGGTCCAATGAGCAGTTCTTC

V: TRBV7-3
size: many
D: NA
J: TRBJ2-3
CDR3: CASSLFKADTQYF
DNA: TGTGCCAGCAGCTTATTTAAAGCGGATACGCAGTATTTT

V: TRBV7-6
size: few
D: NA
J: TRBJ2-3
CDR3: CASSPSIRGTQYF
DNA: TGTGCCAGCAGCCCCTCTATCCGGGGGACGCAGTATTTT

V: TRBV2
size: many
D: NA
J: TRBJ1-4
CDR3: CASRPDSTNEKLFF
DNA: TGTGCCAGCAGACCGGACAGCACTAATGAAAAACTGTTTTTT

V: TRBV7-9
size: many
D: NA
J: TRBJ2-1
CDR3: CASSESGIGSYNEQFF
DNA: TGTGCCAGCAGCGAATCAGGGATAGGCTCCTACAATGAGCAGTTCTTC

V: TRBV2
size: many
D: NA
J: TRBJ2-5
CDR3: CASSGGGGETQYF
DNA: TGTGCCAGCAGTGGTGGAGGGGGAGAGACCCAGTACTTC

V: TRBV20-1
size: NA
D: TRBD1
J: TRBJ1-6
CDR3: CSARKTGSPDSPLHF
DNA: TGCAGTGCTAGAAAGACAGGGAGTCCCGATTCACCCCTCCACTTT

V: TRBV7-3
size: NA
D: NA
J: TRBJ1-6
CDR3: CASAEIINSPLHF
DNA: TGTGCCAGTGCAGAGATTATTAATTCACCCCTCCACTTT

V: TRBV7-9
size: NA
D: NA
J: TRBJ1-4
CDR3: CASSFTPGNEKLFF
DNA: TGTGCCAGCAGCTTCACCCCGGGAAACGAAAAACTGTTTTTT

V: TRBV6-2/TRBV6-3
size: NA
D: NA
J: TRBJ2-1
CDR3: CASSGSGGGGDEQFF
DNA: TGTGCCAGCAGTGGGTCCGGAGGGGGCGGCGATGAGCAGTTCTTC

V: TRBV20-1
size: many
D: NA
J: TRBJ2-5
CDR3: CSARSIETQYF
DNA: TGCAGTGCTAGGTCCATAGAGACCCAGTACTTC

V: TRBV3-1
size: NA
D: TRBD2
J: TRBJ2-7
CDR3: CASSHSGSHYEQYF
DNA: TGTGCCAGCAGCCATAGCGGGAGTCACTACGAGCAGTACTTC

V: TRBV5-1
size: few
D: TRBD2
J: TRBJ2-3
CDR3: CASSLAGGVRTDTQYF
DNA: TGCGCCAGCAGCCTAGCGGGGGGGGTGCGCACAGATACGCAGTATTTT

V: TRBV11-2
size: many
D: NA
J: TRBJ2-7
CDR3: CASSPGGPPYEQYF
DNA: TGTGCCAGTTCTCCCGGGGGGCCACCCTACGAGCAGTACTTC

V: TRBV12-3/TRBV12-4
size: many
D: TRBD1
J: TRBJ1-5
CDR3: CASSPATGSSNQPQHF
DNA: TGTGCCAGCAGTCCAGCGACAGGGAGTAGCAATCAGCCCCAGCATTTT

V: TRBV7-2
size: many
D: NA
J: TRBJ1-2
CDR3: CASSPQGARGRLYGYTF
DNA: TGTGCCAGCAGCCCCCAGGGAGCCCGGGGGCGCTTATATGGCTACACCTTC

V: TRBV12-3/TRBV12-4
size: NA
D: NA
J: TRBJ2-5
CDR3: CASSSTQGAGGTQYF
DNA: TGTGCCAGCAGTTCGACCCAGGGGGCGGGGGGGACCCAGTACTTC

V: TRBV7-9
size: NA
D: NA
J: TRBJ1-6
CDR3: CASSPPGPLLHPSTF
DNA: NA

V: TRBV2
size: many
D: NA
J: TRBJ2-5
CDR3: CASCGFGETQYF
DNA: TGTGCCAGCTGCGGGTTCGGGGAGACCCAGTACTTC

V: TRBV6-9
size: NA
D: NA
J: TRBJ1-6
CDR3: CASSYEGLPGHSPLHF
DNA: TGTGCCAGCAGTTACGAGGGACTGCCAGGGCATTCACCCCTCCACTTT

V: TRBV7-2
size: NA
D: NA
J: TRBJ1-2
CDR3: CASSLAVGGIYGYTF
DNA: TGTGCCAGCAGCTTAGCGGTGGGGGGAATCTATGGCTACACCTTC

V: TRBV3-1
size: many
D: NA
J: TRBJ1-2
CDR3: CASSHLTAYGYTF
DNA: TGTGCCAGCAGCCACCTGACAGCCTATGGCTACACCTTC

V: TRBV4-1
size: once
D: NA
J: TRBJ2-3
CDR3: CASSHVTASTDTQYF
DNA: TGCGCCAGCAGCCATGTAACGGCTAGCACAGATACGCAGTATTTT

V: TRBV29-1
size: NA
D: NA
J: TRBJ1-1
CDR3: CSVAGGAFF
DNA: TGCAGCGTTGCCGGGGGAGCTTTCTTT

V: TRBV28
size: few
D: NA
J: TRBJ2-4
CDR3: CASSTTSILAKNIQYF
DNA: TGTGCCAGCAGTACAACTAGTATCTTAGCCAAAAACATTCAGTACTTC

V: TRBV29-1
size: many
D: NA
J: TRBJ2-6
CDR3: CSAWQAQSSGANVLTF
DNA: TGCAGCGCCTGGCAAGCTCAAAGCTCTGGGGCCAACGTCCTGACTTTC

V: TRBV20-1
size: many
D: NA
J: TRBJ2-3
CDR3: CSARETSPDTQYF
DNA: TGCAGTGCTAGAGAAACGTCACCAGATACGCAGTATTTT

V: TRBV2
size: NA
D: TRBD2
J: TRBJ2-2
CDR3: CAGGTSGTSGELFF
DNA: TGTGCCGGGGGGACTAGCGGGACGTCCGGGGAGCTGTTTTTT

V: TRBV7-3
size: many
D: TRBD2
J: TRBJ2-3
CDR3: CASSRERTSGGHRDTQYF
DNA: TGTGCCAGCAGCAGAGAGAGGACTAGCGGGGGCCACAGGGATACGCAGTATTTT

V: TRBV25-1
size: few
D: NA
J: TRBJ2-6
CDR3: CASSEFRPDISGANVLTF
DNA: TGTGCCAGCAGTGAATTTCGGCCAGATATCTCTGGGGCCAACGTCCTGACTTTC

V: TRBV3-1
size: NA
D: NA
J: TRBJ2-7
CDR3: CASKGGGELEQYF
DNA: TGTGCCAGCAAGGGGGGTGGGGAGCTCGAGCAGTACTTC

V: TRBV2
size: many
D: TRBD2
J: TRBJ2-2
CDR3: CARGTSANTGELFF
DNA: TGTGCCAGGGGGACTAGCGCAAACACCGGGGAGCTGTTTTTT

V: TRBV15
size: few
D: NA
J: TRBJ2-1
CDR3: CATSRGGNYNEQFF
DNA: TGTGCCACCAGCAGAGGTGGGAACTACAATGAGCAGTTCTTC